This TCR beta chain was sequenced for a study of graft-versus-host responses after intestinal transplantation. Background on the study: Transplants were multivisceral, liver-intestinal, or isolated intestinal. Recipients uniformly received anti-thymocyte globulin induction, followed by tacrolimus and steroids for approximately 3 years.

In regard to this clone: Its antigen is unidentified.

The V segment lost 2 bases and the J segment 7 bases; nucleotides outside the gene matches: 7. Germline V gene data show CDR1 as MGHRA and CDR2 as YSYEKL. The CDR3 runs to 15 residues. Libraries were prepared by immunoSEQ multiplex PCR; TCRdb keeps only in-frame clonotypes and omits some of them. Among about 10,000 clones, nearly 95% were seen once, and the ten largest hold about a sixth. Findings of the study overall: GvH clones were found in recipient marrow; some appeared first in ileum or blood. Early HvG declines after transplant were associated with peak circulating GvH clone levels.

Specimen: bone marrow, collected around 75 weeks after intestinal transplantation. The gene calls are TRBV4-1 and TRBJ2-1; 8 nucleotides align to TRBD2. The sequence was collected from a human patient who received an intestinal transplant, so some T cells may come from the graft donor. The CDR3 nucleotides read TGCGCCAGCAGCCAACGGGGGGGACTGAGTAATGAGCAGTTCTTC. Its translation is CASSQRGGLSNEQFF.